These T cell receptor beta chains were read from a single sample in a study of post-analysis software for immune sequencing data. TCRdb re-called the PCR reads through MiXCR, storing one row per CDR3 protein. The table records hundreds of thousands of distinct CDR3 sequences, about 60% of them present only once. The sample was blood. The origin of the receptors is a girl under 10 years old with multiple sclerosis. Both conserved end residues are trimmed from each CDR3. The D gene is left open where the match is weak. Some rows have no size entry. The others give once, few or many, or a class for an expanded clone.

abundance | d_gene | v_gene | CDR3aa
NA | NA | TRBV12-3/TRBV12-4 | ASSPGELMNTEAF
NA | NA | TRBV5-5 | ASSLQGSNEQF
NA | TRBD1 | TRBV11-2 | ASSKAGTASYNEQF
few | NA | TRBV20-1 | SARSSTGETQY
NA | NA | TRBV18 | ASSEHRDSNEQF
NA | TRBD2 | TRBV7-2 | ASVSRGGGETQY
NA | TRBD1 | TRBV6-5 | ASSKQGVYEQY
many | NA | TRBV29-1 | SVEKETQY
few | TRBD1 | TRBV20-1 | SARDPGQGLDEQF
NA | TRBD1 | TRBV29-1 | SAERGRDTGELF
NA | TRBD2 | TRBV2 | ASSEAGLGGLETQY
once | TRBD1 | TRBV29-1 | SVLGTGGNGYT
NA | NA | TRBV7-3 | ASSSRAAGAQY
few | NA | TRBV20-1 | SARVSPQGQF
NA | NA | TRBV14 | ASSQVFPDTQY
few | NA | TRBV4-2 | ASSPWEDITDTQY
NA | NA | TRBV5-1 | ASSTGLFDNEQF
NA | NA | TRBV5-6 | ASSLAGGVIQETQY
NA | TRBD2 | TRBV12-3/TRBV12-4 | ASSSRLIAGGAADTQY
NA | NA | TRBV6-6 | AITSGRGNGEAF
NA | NA | TRBV20-1 | SVEGFWGETQY
NA | TRBD1 | TRBV7-2 | ASSLATGYLEQY
few | TRBD1 | TRBV20-1 | SARGQGNYGYT
few | NA | TRBV6-5 | ASSQDSRDTQY
NA | NA | TRBV4-3 | ASSPWSADSEQF
few | TRBD2 | TRBV29-1 | SVESTSGLNEQF
NA | NA | TRBV6-6 | ASSHVDGYNEQF
NA | NA | TRBV24-1 | ATSDPTDTQY